These 2 T cell receptor beta chains were sequenced from one sample in a study of T cell repertoires in aging, cancer and after chemotherapy. Peripheral blood genomic DNA, not sorted cells or RNA, was the template. A mixed TRB-A/B primer pool amplified rearranged TRB by multiplex touch-down PCR. TCRdb re-called the multiplex PCR reads with MiXCR, one entry per CDR3 protein. Of about 6,400 distinct CDR3 sequences in the sample, just under 30% were seen once. The sequencing sample was made of blood. The receptors derive from a human donor in good health.

This sequence joins TRBV30 and TRBJ1-5; a weak D match, TRBD1 (5 bases). Trimming removed 3 bases from V and 4 bases from J, with 10 bases in between. The CDR3 has 13 residues. Looked up from germline, CDR1 is GTSNPN and CDR2 is SVGIG (reference sequence). Here the CDR3 reads CAWRPGVNQPQHF. The CDR3 DNA is TGTGCCTGGAGACCGGGGGTGAATCAGCCCCAGCATTTT. Full variable domain (missing parts from reference TRBV30 and TRBJ1-5): SQTIHQWPATLVQPVGSPLSLECTVEGTSNPNLYWYRQAAGRGLQLLFYSVGIGQISSEVPQNLSASRPQDRQFILSSKKLLLSDSGFYLCAWRPGVNQPQHFGDGTRLSIL.

V usage is TRBV10-3 and J usage is TRBJ2-5; D may be TRBD1 (8 bases). From germline, CDR1 is ENHRY and CDR2 SYGVKD. The CDR3 contains 18 residues. V was shortened by 6 bases and J by 3 bases, with 26 bases between the two germline ends. DNA for the CDR3: TGTGCCATCAGACAGGGGGGGCGGAGCTATACTCAAGAAGAGACCCAGTACTTC. Its translation: CAIRQGGRSYTQEETQYF.